The 3 T cell receptor beta chains listed next were all sequenced from one sample in a study of cytotoxic CD8 clonotypes in ibrutinib-treated CLL. The assay was immunoSEQ multiplex PCR, and TCRdb's table has in-frame clones only and misses some. Altogether some 120,000 clones are present, under 70% being singletons, with the ten largest covering roughly 35%. The specimen was PBMCs, collected after 24 months of ibrutinib treatment. The origin of the receptors is a human donor with chronic lymphocytic leukemia.

V usage is TRBV30 and J usage is TRBJ2-5; 10 bases fit TRBD2. V shed 4 bases, J shed 5 bases, and the junction held 10 bases outside the gene matches. The CDR3 is 15 amino acids. Germline-derived CDR1 and CDR2 are GTSNPN and SVGIG (reference sequence). The CDR3 region is CAWNKRGGGKETQYF. DNA for the CDR3: TGTGCCTGGAATAAGCGGGGGGGAGGGAAGGAGACCCAGTACTTC.

The V and J genes are TRBV9 and TRBJ2-6; no clear D. The CDR3 consists of 15 residues. Germline V gives CDR1 SGDLS, CDR2 YYNGEE. V was shortened by 4 bases and J by 4 bases, with 12 bases between the two germline ends. The CDR3, as DNA: TGTGCCAGCAGCCCAGTACCCACGGGGGCCAACGTCCTGACTTTC. Translated: CASSPVPTGANVLTF.

This clone was detected only a few times. The V call is TRBV29-1, the J call TRBJ1-2; 7 nucleotides line up with TRBD1. The ends lost 5 bases at V and 8 bases at J; junction bases unmatched: 8. The CDR3 has 12 residues. From germline, CDR1 is SQVTM and CDR2 ANQGSEA. The CDR3 loop reads CSVSTGENGYTF. The CDR3 nucleotides are TGCAGCGTTTCCACAGGGGAGAACGGCTACACCTTC.